Detailed here is one TCR beta chain. All enrollees were roughly 18 to 100 years old and from approximately 24 US areas. Cohorts were assigned according to the clinical history that participants reported. TCRdb keeps only in-frame clones here, not all; method: immunoSEQ multiplex PCR. Among just over 350,000 clones listed, over 75% were seen once. This sample was taken from a study of blood T cell repertoires in COVID-19. V gave up 0 bases and J gave up 6 bases, with 9 bases separating them. Per germline, CDR1 MGHRA and CDR2 YSYEKL. This CDR3 region has 14 residues. This sequence joins TRBV4-1 and TRBJ2-4, with D tentatively TRBD2 (5 bases). The TCR sequence derives from a woman aged 30 to 39 who had recovered from COVID-19. The sequenced sample consisted of PBMCs or T cells enriched from blood (not recorded which). CDR3: CASSQETSTNIQYF. The CDR3 DNA follows: TGCGCCAGCAGCCAAGAAACTAGTACAAACATTCAGTACTTC.